This record covers a single TCR beta chain. Generated by immunoSEQ multiplex PCR, the TCRdb table keeps only in-frame clones and is missing some. This table has tens of thousands of clones, roughly 90% appearing once. Trimming cost V 4 bases and J 4 bases, with 12 bases left between them. Looked up from germline, CDR1 is SGHTS and CDR2 is YDEGEE. The CDR3 is 14 residues long. Samples of blood were obtained at baseline, on cycle 4 day 1, and on cycle 7 day 1. This specimen comes from a study of OX40 agonist ivuxolimab in advanced cancers. For the study at large: Patients were treated with intravenous ivuxolimab, dosed at 0.01 to 10 mg/kg and infused every 2 weeks. A male proportion of 82.7% was recorded, with mean age approximately 60 years and range roughly 20 to 85.

The TCR originated in an adult with an advanced solid tumor such as melanoma, head and neck, liver or kidney cancer. The sample was CD4+ or CD8+ T cells sorted from blood, taken in a trial of the OX40 agonist ivuxolimab. The rearrangement uses TRBV5-8 and TRBJ1-5; D possibly corresponds to TRBD1 (5 bases). CDR3 amino acids: CASSPLQGNQPQHF. The CDR3, as DNA: TGTGCCAGCAGCCCCCTTCAGGGAAATCAGCCCCAGCATTTT.